The 2 T cell receptor beta chains listed next were all sequenced from one sample in a study of blood T cell repertoires in COVID-19. Clones were read by immunoSEQ multiplex PCR, and TCRdb kept only the in-frame ones, dropping some. The table has under 250,000 clones, roughly 80% seen once. The sequencing input was peripheral blood. The source of these receptors is a woman of 80 years or more with acute or convalescent COVID-19.

This clone was seen a single time. One end of the junction is discordant with germline, which a read error may explain. The chain uses TRBV4-1 and TRBJ2-4; TRBD2 matches 10 bases. This CDR3 contains 15 residues. CDR1 is MGHRA and CDR2 is YSYEKL in the germline V gene. The CDR3 region has the DNA TGCGCCAGCAGCCACCTAGCGGGAGCCGAAAACATTCAGTACTTC. Its translation is CASSHLAGAENIQYF.

The chain joins TRBV19 to TRBJ2-3; a possible D gene is TRBD1 (5 bases). Germline CDR1 reads LNHDA; CDR2 reads SQIVND (reference sequence). The length of the CDR3 is 17 residues. V gave up 5 bases and J gave up 2 bases, with 20 bases separating them. The CDR3 loop is CASSPSHRTIITDTQYF. DNA for the CDR3: TGTGCCAGTAGTCCCTCCCACAGGACCATTATCACAGATACGCAGTATTTT. Looking up the rest from reference TRBV19 and TRBJ2-3 gives the full variable domain: DGGITQSPKYLFRKEGQNVTLSCEQNLNHDAMYWYRQDPGQGLRLIYYSQIVNDFQKGDIAEGYSVSREKKESFPLTVTSAQKNPTAFYLCASSPSHRTIITDTQYFGPGTRLTVL.